The 10 T cell receptor beta chains below come from one sample, sequenced in a study of T cells in Graves' hyperthyroidism and ophthalmopathy (dated by TCRdb to between 2017 and 2020). To prepare the library, multiplex PCR was applied. Sequencing relied on an Illumina HiSeq 2000. TCR beta CDR3 regions were amplified from RNA transcripts. A first-round RT-PCR of the TCR CDR3 used the HTBI primer set with the Qiagen OneStep RT-PCR kit. The raw public data were reprocessed by TCRdb itself: fastp quality trimming at Q25, MiXCR clonotype calling, in-frame beta chains only. For every CDR3 protein sequence, its rows merge into one entry that carries the most common genes and DNA. The sample includes around 600,000 distinct CDR3 sequences, with approximately 16% observed a single time. Roughly 3% of the sample is in the top ten clones. The sequenced sample consisted of blood. These receptors all stem from a woman aged 40 to 50 with Graves' ophthalmopathy.

The V gene is TRBV20-1, the J gene TRBJ2-1, with D possibly TRBD1 on 5 matching bases. Germline CDR1 and CDR2: DFQATT and SNEGSKA (reference sequence). V gave up 2 bases and J gave up 12 bases, with 17 bases separating them. The CDR3 has 13 residues. CDR3: CSARTRVVSAQFF. The CDR3 DNA is TGCAGTGCTAGAACCAGGGTAGTTTCTGCGCAGTTCTTC.

This clonotype was counted at least ten times. The chain uses TRBV12-3 or TRBV12-4 and TRBJ1-2; 12 bases agree with TRBD1. J was trimmed by 8 bases and V by 5 bases; bases with no gene match: 6. This CDR3 has 14 residues. CDR3 residues: CASSQGQGAWGYTF. As DNA, the CDR3 is TGTGCCAGCAGTCAGGGACAGGGGGCTTGGGGCTACACCTTC.

In its sample, this clonotype was seen a few times. The chain links TRBV2 to TRBJ1-4; no clear D. The CDR3 is made up of 13 amino acids. Trimming pared 6 bases from V and 10 bases from J, leaving 15 bases between. Germline lookup yields CDR1 SNHLY and CDR2 FYNNEI. This CDR3 is CASSAVPSGKLFF. For the CDR3, the DNA is TGTGCCAGCAGCGCCGTGCCGTCCGGAAAACTGTTTTTT.

This clonotype turned up a few times. The chain employs TRBV30 and TRBJ1-2, with unresolved D. V dropped 0 bases and J dropped 8 bases, with 16 bases sitting between them. The V gene's germline CDR1 is GTSNPN and CDR2 SVGIG (reference sequence). There are 14 residues in the CDR3. CDR3 in amino acids: CAWSVQGSSGGYTF. CDR3 in DNA: TGTGCCTGGAGTGTCCAAGGCAGTTCGGGGGGCTACACCTTC. Using reference TRBV30 and TRBJ1-2 for the parts outside the CDR3, the full variable domain is SQTIHQWPATLVQPVGSPLSLECTVEGTSNPNLYWYRQAAGRGLQLLFYSVGIGQISSEVPQNLSASRPQDRQFILSSKKLLLSDSGFYLCAWSVQGSSGGYTFGSGTRLTVV.

Ten or more counts support this clonotype. V and J are TRBV5-1 and TRBJ2-1; 15 nucleotides line up with TRBD2. The CDR3 sequence is 16 residues long. Germline loops: CDR1 SGHRS, CDR2 YFSETQ. Germline trimming cut 0 bases from V and 8 bases from J; bases unmatched to any gene: 3. The CDR3 DNA is TGCGCCAGCAGCTTGGGGACTAGCGGGAGGGCCGATGAGCAGTTCTTC. Protein sequence: CASSLGTSGRADEQFF.

This clonotype appeared a single time. This sequence joins TRBV2 and TRBJ1-2, with 8 bases lining up with TRBD1. V trimming: 5 bases; J trimming: 1 base; junction bases outside the gene matches: 9. The CDR3 sequence is 16 residues long. CDR1 SNHLY and CDR2 FYNNEI come from the germline V gene. The CDR3 loop reads CASSSTGTGVNYGYTF. The CDR3 bases are TGTGCCAGCAGTTCTACCGGGACAGGAGTTAACTATGGCTACACCTTC. Full variable domain (missing parts from reference TRBV2 and TRBJ1-2): EPEVTQTPSHQVTQMGQEVILRCVPISNHLYFYWYRQILGQKVEFLVSFYNNEISEKSEIFDDQFSVERPDGSNFTLKIRSTKLEDSAMYFCASSSTGTGVNYGYTFGSGTRLTVV.

This clonotype was seen many times. CDR3: CASSVGGTSDNEQFF. The DNA of the CDR3 is TGTGCCAGCAGTGTAGGAGGGACTAGCGACAATGAGCAGTTCTTC. The rearrangement joins TRBV6-1 to TRBJ2-1, with 10 bases fitting TRBD2. CDR3 length: 15 amino acids. The V gene end was trimmed by 4 bases and the J gene end by 5 bases; junction bases not matched to a gene: 5. Germline V gene lookup returns CDR1 MNHNS and CDR2 SASEGT.

The CDR3 DNA is TGTGCCAGCAGCCAAGATCTAGGGGGAGACAATGAGCAGTTCTTC. Its protein is CASSQDLGGDNEQFF. The chain uses TRBV4-2 and TRBJ2-1, with D possibly being TRBD1 (6 bases). The CDR3 has 15 amino acids. CDR1 is LGHNA and CDR2 is YNFKEQ in the germline V gene. Trimming removed 0 bases at V and 5 bases at J, with 11 bases between.

This CDR3 reads CSARRTGEEHQPQHF. DNA for the CDR3: TGCAGTGCTAGACGGACAGGGGAAGAACATCAGCCCCAGCATTTT. The rearrangement links TRBV20-1 to TRBJ1-5, with 9 bases identical to TRBD1. CDR3 length: 15 residues. The V segment lost 2 bases and the J segment 5 bases; nucleotides outside the gene matches: 7. Germline V gives CDR1 DFQATT, CDR2 SNEGSKA (reference sequence).

This clonotype occurred a few times. A much larger clone lies a single base off, so this may be a read error. The chain couples TRBV7-2 to TRBJ1-4, with D possibly TRBD1 on 6 matching bases. Between the trimmed V and J ends, which lost 5 bases and 6 bases, there was a span of 16 bases. The CDR3 runs to 15 residues. CDR1 is SGHTA and CDR2 is FQGNSA in the germline V gene. The CDR3 region has the DNA TGTGCCAGCAGCACTCAGGGGAGCCATTATGAAAAACTGTTTTTT. This codes for CASSTQGSHYEKLFF.